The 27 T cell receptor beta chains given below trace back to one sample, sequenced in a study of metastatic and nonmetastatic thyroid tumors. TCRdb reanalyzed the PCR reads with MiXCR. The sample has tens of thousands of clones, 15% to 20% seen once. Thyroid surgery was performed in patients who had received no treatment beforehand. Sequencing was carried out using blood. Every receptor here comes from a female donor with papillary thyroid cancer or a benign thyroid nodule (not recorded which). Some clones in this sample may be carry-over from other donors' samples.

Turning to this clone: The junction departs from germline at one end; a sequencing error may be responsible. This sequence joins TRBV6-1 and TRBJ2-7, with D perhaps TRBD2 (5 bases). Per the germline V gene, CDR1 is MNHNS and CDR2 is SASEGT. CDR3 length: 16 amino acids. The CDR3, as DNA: TGTGCCAGCAGTGAATCCTGGGCGCAGGCGGGCTACGAGCATTACTTC. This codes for CASSESWAQAGYEHYF.

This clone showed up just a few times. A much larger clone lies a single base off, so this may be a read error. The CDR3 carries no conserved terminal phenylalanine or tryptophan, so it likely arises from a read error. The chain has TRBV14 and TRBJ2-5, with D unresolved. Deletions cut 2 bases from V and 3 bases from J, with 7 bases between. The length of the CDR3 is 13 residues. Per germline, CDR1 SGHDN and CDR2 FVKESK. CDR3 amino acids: CASSQFFKETQYL. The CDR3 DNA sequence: TGTGCCAGCAGCCAATTCTTTAAAGAGACCCAGTACCTC.

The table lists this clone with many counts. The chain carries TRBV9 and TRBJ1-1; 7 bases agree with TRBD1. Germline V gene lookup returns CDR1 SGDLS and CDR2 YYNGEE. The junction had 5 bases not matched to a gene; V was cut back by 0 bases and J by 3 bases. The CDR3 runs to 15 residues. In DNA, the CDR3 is TGTGCCAGCAGCGTAGCTCCAGGGGGGTACACTGAAGCTTTCTTT. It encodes CASSVAPGGYTEAFF.

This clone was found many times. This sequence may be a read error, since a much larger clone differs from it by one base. CDR3 coding DNA: TGTGCCAGCGGCCAAGATGTAGGTGGACAGGGGTATCAGCCCCAGCATTTT. Translating gives CASGQDVGGQGYQPQHF. The chain employs TRBV4-2 and TRBJ1-5, with 9 bases that match TRBD1. There are 17 residues in the CDR3. CDR1 is LGHNA and CDR2 is YNFKEQ in the germline V gene.

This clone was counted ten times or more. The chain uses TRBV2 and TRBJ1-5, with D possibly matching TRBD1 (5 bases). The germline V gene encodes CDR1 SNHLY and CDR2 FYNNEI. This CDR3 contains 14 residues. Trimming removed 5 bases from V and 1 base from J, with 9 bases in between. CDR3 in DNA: TGTGCCAGCAGTCCACAGGCAAGCAATCAGCCCCAGCATTTT. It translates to CASSPQASNQPQHF.

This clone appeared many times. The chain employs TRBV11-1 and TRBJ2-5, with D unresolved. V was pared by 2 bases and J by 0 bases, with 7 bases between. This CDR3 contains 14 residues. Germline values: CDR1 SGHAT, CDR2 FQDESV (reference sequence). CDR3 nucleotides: TGTGCCAGCAGCTTATCGGGTAACCAAGAGACCCAGTACTTC. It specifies CASSLSGNQETQYF.

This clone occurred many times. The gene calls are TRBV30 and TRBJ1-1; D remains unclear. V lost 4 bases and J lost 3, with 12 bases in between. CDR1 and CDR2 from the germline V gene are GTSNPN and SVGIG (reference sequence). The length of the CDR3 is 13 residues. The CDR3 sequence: CAWKWGADTEAFF. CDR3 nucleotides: TGTGCCTGGAAGTGGGGTGCGGACACTGAAGCTTTCTTT.

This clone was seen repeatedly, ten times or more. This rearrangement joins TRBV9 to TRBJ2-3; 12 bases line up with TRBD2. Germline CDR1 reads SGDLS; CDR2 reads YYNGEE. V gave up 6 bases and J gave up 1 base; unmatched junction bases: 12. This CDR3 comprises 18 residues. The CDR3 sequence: CASTSGRAIGRGTDTQYF. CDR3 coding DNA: TGTGCCAGCACTAGCGGGAGGGCCATAGGGCGAGGCACAGATACGCAGTATTTT.

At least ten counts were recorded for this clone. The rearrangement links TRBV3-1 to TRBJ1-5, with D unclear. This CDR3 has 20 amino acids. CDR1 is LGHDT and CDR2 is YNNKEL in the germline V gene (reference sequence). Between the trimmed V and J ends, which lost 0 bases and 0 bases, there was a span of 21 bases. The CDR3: CASSQEMPGRDEDSNQPQHF. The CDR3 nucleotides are TGTGCCAGCAGCCAAGAGATGCCGGGTAGGGATGAAGATAGCAATCAGCCCCAGCATTTT.

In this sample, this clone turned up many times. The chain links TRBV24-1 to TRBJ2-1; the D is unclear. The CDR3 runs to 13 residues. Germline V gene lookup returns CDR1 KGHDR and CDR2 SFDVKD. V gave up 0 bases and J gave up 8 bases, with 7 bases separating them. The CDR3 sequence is CATSDLAGYEQFF. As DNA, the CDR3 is TGTGCCACCAGTGATTTGGCAGGTTATGAGCAGTTCTTC.

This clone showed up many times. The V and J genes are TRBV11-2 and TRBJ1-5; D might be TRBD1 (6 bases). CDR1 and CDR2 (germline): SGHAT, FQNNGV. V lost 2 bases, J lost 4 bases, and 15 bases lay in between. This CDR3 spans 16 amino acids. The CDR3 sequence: CASSLISGAGNQPQHF. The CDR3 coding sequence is TGTGCCAGCAGCTTAATTTCAGGGGCTGGAAATCAGCCCCAGCATTTT.

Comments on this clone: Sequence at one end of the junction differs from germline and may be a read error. The CDR3 reads CASSQGSRSYQETQYF. The CDR3 DNA sequence: TGTGCCAGCAGCCAAGGTAGCCGATCATACCAAGAGACCCAGTATTTC. The chain carries TRBV4-2 and TRBJ2-5; D uncertain. Germline values: CDR1 LGHNA, CDR2 YNFKEQ. This CDR3 has 16 residues.

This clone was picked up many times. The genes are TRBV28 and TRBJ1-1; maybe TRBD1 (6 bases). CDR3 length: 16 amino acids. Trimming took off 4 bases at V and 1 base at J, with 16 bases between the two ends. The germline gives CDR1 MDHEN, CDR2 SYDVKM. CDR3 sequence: CASSSRFRGGNTEAFF. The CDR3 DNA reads TGTGCCAGCAGTTCCCGATTTCGAGGGGGGAACACTGAAGCTTTCTTT.

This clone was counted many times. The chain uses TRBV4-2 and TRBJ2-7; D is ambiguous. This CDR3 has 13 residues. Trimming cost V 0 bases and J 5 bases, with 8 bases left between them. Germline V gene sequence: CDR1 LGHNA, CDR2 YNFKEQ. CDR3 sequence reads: CASSQDGRHEQYF. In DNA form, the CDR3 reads TGTGCCAGCAGCCAAGATGGAAGGCACGAGCAGTACTTC.

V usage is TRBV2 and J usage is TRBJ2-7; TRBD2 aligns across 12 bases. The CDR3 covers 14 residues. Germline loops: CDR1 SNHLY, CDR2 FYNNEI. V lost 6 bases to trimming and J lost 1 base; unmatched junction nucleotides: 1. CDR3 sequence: CASRLAGGSYEQYF. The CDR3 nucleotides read TGTGCCAGCAGACTAGCGGGGGGATCCTACGAGCAGTACTTC.

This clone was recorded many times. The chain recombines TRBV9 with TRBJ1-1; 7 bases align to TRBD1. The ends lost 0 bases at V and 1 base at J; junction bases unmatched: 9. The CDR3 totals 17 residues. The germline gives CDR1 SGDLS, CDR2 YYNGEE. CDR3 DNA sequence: TGTGCCAGCAGCGTAGGCAGCCAGGGGGTAAGGAACACTGAAGCTTTCTTT. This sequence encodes CASSVGSQGVRNTEAFF.

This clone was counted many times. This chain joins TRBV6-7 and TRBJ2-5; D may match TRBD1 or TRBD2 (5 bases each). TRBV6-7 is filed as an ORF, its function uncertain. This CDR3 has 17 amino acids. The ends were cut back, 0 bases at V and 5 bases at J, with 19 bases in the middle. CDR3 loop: CASSYSKMQGGWETQYF. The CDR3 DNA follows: TGTGCCAGCAGTTACTCGAAAATGCAGGGCGGGTGGGAGACCCAGTACTTC.

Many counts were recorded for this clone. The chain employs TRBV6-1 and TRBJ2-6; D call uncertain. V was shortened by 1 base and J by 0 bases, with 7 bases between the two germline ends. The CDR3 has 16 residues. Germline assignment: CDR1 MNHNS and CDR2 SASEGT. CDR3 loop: CASSEVLNSGANVLTF. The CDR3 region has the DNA TGTGCCAGCAGTGAAGTCTTGAACTCTGGGGCCAACGTCCTGACTTTC.

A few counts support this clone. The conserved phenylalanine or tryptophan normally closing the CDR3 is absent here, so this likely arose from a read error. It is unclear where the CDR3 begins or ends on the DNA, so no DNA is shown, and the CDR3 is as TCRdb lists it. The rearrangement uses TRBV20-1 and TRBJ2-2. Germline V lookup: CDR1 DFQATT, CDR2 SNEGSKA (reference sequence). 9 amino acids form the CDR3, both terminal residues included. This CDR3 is CSARAGATG.

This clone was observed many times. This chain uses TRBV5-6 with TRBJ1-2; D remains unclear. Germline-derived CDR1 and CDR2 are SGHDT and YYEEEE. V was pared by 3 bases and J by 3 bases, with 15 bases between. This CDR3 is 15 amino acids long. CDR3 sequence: CASSSLRAGDYGYTF. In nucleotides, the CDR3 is TGTGCCAGCAGCTCACTCCGGGCCGGGGACTATGGCTACACCTTC.

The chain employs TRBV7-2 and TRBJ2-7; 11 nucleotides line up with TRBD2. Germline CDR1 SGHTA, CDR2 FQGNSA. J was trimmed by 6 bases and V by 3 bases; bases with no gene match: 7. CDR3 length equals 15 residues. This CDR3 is CASSFASGRISEQYF. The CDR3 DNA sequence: TGTGCCAGCAGCTTCGCTAGCGGGAGGATCTCCGAGCAGTACTTC.

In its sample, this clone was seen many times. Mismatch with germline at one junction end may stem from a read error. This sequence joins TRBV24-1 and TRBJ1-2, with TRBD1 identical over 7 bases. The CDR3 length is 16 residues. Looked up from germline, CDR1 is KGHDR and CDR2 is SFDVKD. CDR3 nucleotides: TGTGCCACCAGCGATTACACAGGGGAAGGCTTCTATGGCTACACCTTC. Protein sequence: CATSDYTGEGFYGYTF.

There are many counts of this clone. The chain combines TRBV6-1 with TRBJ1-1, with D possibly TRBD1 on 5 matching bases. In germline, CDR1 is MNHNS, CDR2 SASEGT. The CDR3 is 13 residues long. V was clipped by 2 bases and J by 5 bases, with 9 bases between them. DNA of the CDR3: TGTGCCAGCAGTGAATCCCGGGGGACTGAAGCTTTCTTT. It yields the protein CASSESRGTEAFF.

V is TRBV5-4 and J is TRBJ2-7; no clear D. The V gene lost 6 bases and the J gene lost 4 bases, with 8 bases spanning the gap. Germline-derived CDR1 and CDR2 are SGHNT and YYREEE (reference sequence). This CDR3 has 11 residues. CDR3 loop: CASIMGYEQYF. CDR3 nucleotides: TGTGCCAGCATCATGGGGTACGAGCAGTACTTC.

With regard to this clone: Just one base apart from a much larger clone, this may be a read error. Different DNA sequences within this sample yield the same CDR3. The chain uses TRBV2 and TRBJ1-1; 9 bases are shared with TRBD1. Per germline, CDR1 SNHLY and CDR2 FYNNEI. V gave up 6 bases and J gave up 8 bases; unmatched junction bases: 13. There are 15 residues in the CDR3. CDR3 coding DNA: TGTGCCAGCAGGGCATCGACAGGGGGATCCACGGAAGCTTTCTTT. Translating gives CASRASTGGSTEAFF.

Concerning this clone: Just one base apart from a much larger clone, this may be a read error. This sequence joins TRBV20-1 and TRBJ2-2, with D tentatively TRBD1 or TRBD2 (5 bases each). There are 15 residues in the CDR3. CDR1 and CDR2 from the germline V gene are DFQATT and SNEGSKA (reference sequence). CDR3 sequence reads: CSARTLLQDTGELLF. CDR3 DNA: TGCAGTGCTAGGACGCTATTACAGGACACCGGGGAGCTGCTTTTT.

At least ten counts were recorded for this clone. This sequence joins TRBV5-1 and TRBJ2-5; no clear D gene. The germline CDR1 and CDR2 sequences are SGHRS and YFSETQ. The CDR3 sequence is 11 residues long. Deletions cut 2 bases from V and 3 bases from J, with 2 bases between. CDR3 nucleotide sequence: TGCGCCAGCAGCTTTAAAGAGACCCAGTACTTC. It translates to CASSFKETQYF. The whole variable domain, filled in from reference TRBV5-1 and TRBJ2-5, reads KAGVTQTPRYLIKTRGQQVTLSCSPISGHRSVSWYQQTPGQGLQFLFEYFSETQRNKGNFPGRFSGRQFSNSRSEMNVSTLELGDSALYLCASSFKETQYFGPGTRLLVL.